This TCR beta chain is drawn from a study of PD-L1 blockade in urothelial cancer. Study at large: Of approximately 29 patients, around 26 were males with bladder-origin urothelial cancer. Blood was analyzed 3 weeks (second dose) and 6 weeks after treatment start.

Pretreatment sampling and on-treatment sampling together yielded between 1 and 8 samples for each patient. Here immunoSEQ multiplex PCR was the method, and the copy in TCRdb shows in-frame clones only, minus some. The table includes tens of thousands of clones, around 90% detected once. V lost 2 bases to trimming and J lost 3 bases; unmatched junction nucleotides: 4. From germline, CDR1 is ENHRY and CDR2 SYGVKD. There are 15 residues in the CDR3. V gene TRBV10-3 combines with J gene TRBJ2-3; 8 bases map to TRBD2. The material sequenced was PBMCs, taken around atezolizumab (anti-PD-L1) treatment. The receptor's source is a woman aged 65 to 85 with urothelial cancer. The DNA for the CDR3 is TGTGCCATCAGTGAGGCGGGGGGTGAGACAGATACGCAGTATTTT. As protein: CAISEAGGETDTQYF.